This is a list of T cell receptor beta chains from one sample in a study of radiotherapy plus CTLA-4 blockade in lung cancer. Clones were read by immunoSEQ multiplex PCR, and TCRdb kept only the in-frame ones, dropping some. The sample includes over 85,000 clones, about 90% of them seen just once. Sequenced here: peripheral blood, sampled from a patient treated with radiotherapy plus ipilimumab. The receptors come from a human donor with non-small cell lung cancer that progressed on radiotherapy plus ipilimumab. CDR3s include the opening cysteine and the closing phenylalanine or tryptophan. The D gene is left open where the match is weak. Part of the rows lack a size; the others show once, few, many or a class for expanded clones.

j_gene: TRBJ2-5
abundance: -
d_gene: -
v_gene: TRBV6-5
CDR3aa: CASSPRETQYF
CDR3nt: TGTGCCAGCAGCCCTCGGGAGACCCAGTACTTC

j_gene: TRBJ2-7
abundance: -
d_gene: -
v_gene: TRBV7-6
CDR3aa: CASSLDPRGSYEQYF
CDR3nt: TGTGCCAGCAGCTTAGATCCCCGGGGGAGCTACGAGCAGTACTTC

j_gene: TRBJ1-1
abundance: -
d_gene: TRBD1
v_gene: TRBV18
CDR3aa: CASSPLFWGQGAHTEAFF
CDR3nt: TGTGCCAGCTCACCACTCTTTTGGGGACAGGGGGCCCACACTGAAGCTTTCTTT

j_gene: TRBJ2-2
abundance: -
d_gene: TRBD2
v_gene: TRBV30
CDR3aa: CAWNRGTSGMTGELFF
CDR3nt: TGTGCCTGGAACCGGGGGACTAGCGGGATGACCGGGGAGCTGTTTTTT

j_gene: TRBJ1-4
abundance: few
d_gene: -
v_gene: TRBV5-4
CDR3aa: CASSQDSTNEKLFF
CDR3nt: TGTGCCAGCAGCCAAGATTCTACTAATGAAAAACTGTTTTTT

j_gene: TRBJ2-7
abundance: -
d_gene: -
v_gene: TRBV2
CDR3aa: CASSPWDEQYF
CDR3nt: TGTGCCAGCAGTCCCTGGGACGAGCAGTACTTC

j_gene: TRBJ1-1
abundance: -
d_gene: -
v_gene: TRBV5-6
CDR3aa: CASSFTGTTEAFF
CDR3nt: TGTGCCAGCAGTTTTACGGGGACCACTGAAGCTTTCTTT

j_gene: TRBJ2-1
abundance: -
d_gene: TRBD2
v_gene: TRBV10-1
CDR3aa: CASSKTTSGKSNEQFF
CDR3nt: TGCGCCAGCAGTAAAACGACTAGCGGGAAGTCCAATGAGCAGTTCTTC

j_gene: TRBJ2-5
abundance: -
d_gene: -
v_gene: TRBV5-6
CDR3aa: CASSPGYVMETQYF
CDR3nt: TGTGCCAGCAGCCCGGGGTATGTGATGGAGACCCAGTACTTC

j_gene: TRBJ2-1
abundance: -
d_gene: TRBD2
v_gene: TRBV5-1
CDR3aa: CASSAGLSSGNHYNEQFF
CDR3nt: TGCGCCAGCAGCGCCGGCCTCTCTAGCGGGAACCACTACAATGAGCAGTTCTTC

j_gene: TRBJ1-4
abundance: -
d_gene: TRBD1
v_gene: TRBV4-2
CDR3aa: CASSQRQGATTNEKLFF
CDR3nt: TGTGCCAGCAGCCAAAGACAGGGGGCGACAACTAATGAAAAACTGTTTTTT

j_gene: TRBJ2-1
abundance: -
d_gene: TRBD2
v_gene: TRBV6-5
CDR3aa: CASSSAGGQTYNEQFF
CDR3nt: TGTGCCAGCAGTTCCGCGGGAGGTCAAACCTACAATGAGCAGTTCTTC

j_gene: TRBJ2-1
abundance: -
d_gene: -
v_gene: TRBV9
CDR3aa: CASSGRPGTHNEQFF
CDR3nt: TGTGCCAGCAGCGGGCGACCGGGGACTCACAATGAGCAGTTCTTC

j_gene: TRBJ2-7
abundance: few
d_gene: -
v_gene: TRBV18
CDR3aa: CASSPTEGSYEQYF
CDR3nt: TGTGCCAGCTCACCGACAGAAGGTTCCTACGAGCAGTACTTC

j_gene: TRBJ1-1
abundance: -
d_gene: -
v_gene: TRBV25-1
CDR3aa: CASSDISGFSNTEAFF
CDR3nt: TGTGCCAGCAGTGACATATCAGGGTTTTCCAACACTGAAGCTTTCTTT

j_gene: TRBJ2-7
abundance: -
d_gene: -
v_gene: TRBV7-9
CDR3aa: CASSLEVYEQYF
CDR3nt: TGTGCCAGCAGCTTAGAGGTCTACGAGCAGTACTTC

j_gene: TRBJ1-1
abundance: -
d_gene: TRBD1
v_gene: TRBV30
CDR3aa: CAWSKGAFEAFF
CDR3nt: TGTGCCTGGAGTAAGGGGGCGTTTGAAGCTTTCTTT

j_gene: TRBJ2-3
abundance: -
d_gene: TRBD1
v_gene: TRBV30
CDR3aa: CAWSTGGYADTQYF
CDR3nt: TGTGCCTGGAGTACAGGGGGCTACGCAGATACGCAGTATTTT

j_gene: TRBJ2-3
abundance: -
d_gene: -
v_gene: TRBV5-6
CDR3aa: CASSTLGEGGTDTQYF
CDR3nt: TGTGCCAGCAGCACCTTGGGGGAGGGGGGCACAGATACGCAGTATTTT

j_gene: TRBJ2-7
abundance: -
d_gene: -
v_gene: TRBV28
CDR3aa: CASSLGRYEQYF
CDR3nt: TGTGCCAGCAGTCTAGGGCGATACGAGCAGTACTTC

j_gene: TRBJ2-7
abundance: -
d_gene: TRBD1
v_gene: TRBV11-3
CDR3aa: CASSSSTRDRGLEQYF
CDR3nt: TGTGCCAGCAGCTCCTCAACCCGGGACAGGGGGCTCGAGCAGTACTTC

j_gene: TRBJ2-1
abundance: -
d_gene: -
v_gene: TRBV5-4
CDR3aa: CASSSQTSNEQFF
CDR3nt: TGTGCCAGCAGCTCCCAGACTAGCAATGAGCAGTTCTTC

j_gene: TRBJ2-5
abundance: -
d_gene: -
v_gene: TRBV19
CDR3aa: CASSTVLWETQYF
CDR3nt: TGTGCCAGTAGTACTGTACTATGGGAGACCCAGTACTTC

j_gene: TRBJ2-3
abundance: once
d_gene: -
v_gene: TRBV14
CDR3aa: CASSQDMGGSATDTQYF
CDR3nt: TGTGCCAGCAGCCAAGATATGGGGGGTTCCGCCACAGATACGCAGTATTTT

j_gene: TRBJ2-3
abundance: -
d_gene: -
v_gene: TRBV29-1
CDR3aa: CSGQTTDTQYF
CDR3nt: TGCAGCGGACAGACCACAGATACGCAGTATTTT

j_gene: TRBJ2-7
abundance: -
d_gene: TRBD2
v_gene: TRBV5-1
CDR3aa: CASSFSGMKYEQYF
CDR3nt: TGCGCCAGCAGCTTCAGCGGGATGAAGTACGAGCAGTACTTC

j_gene: TRBJ2-3
abundance: -
d_gene: -
v_gene: TRBV5-1
CDR3aa: CASSLVPGRVTDQDTQYF
CDR3nt: TGCGCCAGCAGCTTGGTCCCCGGCAGAGTCACTGATCAAGATACGCAGTATTTT